Ten or more counts support the clone carrying this T cell receptor beta chain. The antigen remains unidentified. This entry belongs to a study of human T cells and chemical hapten exposure. Study-wide results and caveats: Patch test score was positively correlated with the counts of TCRs that had expanded at PT1. The number of TCRs over 1 in 1000 frequency stayed unchanged after DPC.

The study used a library that attached unique molecular identifiers to individual cDNA molecules. One entry per CDR3 protein, called by TCRdb with MiXCR from the RACE reads. The data show 350,000 to 400,000 distinct CDR3 sequences, less than 6.5% seen once. The CDR3 sequence is 15 residues long. V was clipped by 3 bases and J by 9 bases; unmatched bases: 8. Time point: pre-sensitization, week 0. Treatment specified: therapeutic diphenylcyclopropenone sensitization with weekly scalp DPC. The donor pool consisted of alopecia patients aged 18 to 70 years, considered suitable for DPC. V usage is TRBV12-3 or TRBV12-4 and J usage is TRBJ2-1; 10 bases align to TRBD2. The sequence derives from a woman aged 50 to 65 with alopecia areata. Some clones in this sample may be carry-over from other donors' samples. This specimen consisted of whole blood, obtained in connection with sensitization to the hapten diphenylcyclopropenone (DPC). The CDR3 nucleotides read TGTGCCAGCAGTTTGGGGCTAGCGGGAGTGAGTGAGCAGTTCTTC. This codes for CASSLGLAGVSEQFF.